The next 20 T cell receptor beta chains were all read from a single sample in a study of cytomegalovirus exposure and HLA in healthy donors. It was with 60 Vbeta and 13 Jbeta primers that the PCR ran. Generated by immunoSEQ multiplex PCR, the TCRdb table keeps only in-frame clones and is missing some. The sample has some 150,000 clones, over 75% seen once. The sequencing sample was made of PBMCs. These receptors all come from a man in his forties in good health and CMV-seronegative.

This sequence joins TRBV6-5 and TRBJ1-1; TRBD1 agrees at 10 bases. Trimming removed 6 bases from V and 3 bases from J; junction bases left unmatched: 1. Germline loops: CDR1 MNHEY, CDR2 SVGAGI. The CDR3 is made up of 13 amino acids. This CDR3 reads CASRGTGDTEAFF. The CDR3 nucleotides are TGTGCCAGCAGGGGGACAGGGGACACTGAAGCTTTCTTT.

J is TRBJ2-5 and V is TRBV27; 7 bases match TRBD1. Germline V CDR1 and CDR2: MNHEY, SMNVEV (reference sequence). Germline trimming cut 8 bases from V and 7 bases from J; bases unmatched to any gene: 10. The CDR3 runs to 13 residues. The CDR3 sequence: CASRTGPRGTQYF. The DNA for the CDR3 is TGTGCCAGCCGGACAGGCCCAAGGGGGACCCAGTACTTC.

The chain links TRBV15 to TRBJ2-7, with TRBD2 identical over 7 bases. Losses at the gene ends were 0 bases for V and 4 bases for J; bases not matched to a gene: 0. The CDR3 runs 13 residues. CDR1 and CDR2 (germline): LNHNV, YYDKDF (reference sequence). CDR3 nucleotide sequence: TGTGCCACCAGCAGAGAACTAGCGTACGAGCAGTACTTC. Protein sequence: CATSRELAYEQYF.

J is TRBJ1-4 and V is TRBV21-1. TRBV21-1 is annotated as a pseudogene. This CDR3 comprises 13 residues. The CDR3 nucleotides read TGTGCCAGCACCGGGGGGAGTGCTGAAAAACTGTTTTTT. Its protein product is CASTGGSAEKLFF.

The chain uses TRBV27 and TRBJ2-5; TRBD1 might be the D (6 bases). CDR3 length: 15 residues. Per germline, CDR1 MNHEY and CDR2 SMNVEV (reference sequence). The V end was cut by 5 bases, the J end by 1 base, with 14 bases between. CDR3 coding DNA: TGTGCCAGCAGTGGATTGGACAGTCCCCAAGAGACCCAGTACTTC. Its protein is CASSGLDSPQETQYF.

V gene TRBV28 combines with J gene TRBJ1-6, with D possibly being TRBD1 (5 bases). The CDR3 loop spans 16 amino acids. Trimming removed 4 bases from V and 6 bases from J, with 16 bases in between. Per germline, CDR1 MDHEN and CDR2 SYDVKM. This CDR3 is CASSSGELTFNSPLHF. The CDR3 bases are TGTGCCAGCAGTTCGGGGGAATTAACGTTTAATTCACCCCTCCACTTT.

This clone was seen just once. This CDR3 reads CASSQLAPIRNEQFF. The CDR3 region has the DNA TGTGCCAGCAGCCAACTAGCGCCGATCAGGAATGAGCAGTTCTTC. The rearrangement joins TRBV7-9 to TRBJ2-1, with TRBD2 identical over 7 bases. This CDR3 spans 15 amino acids. The junction had 11 bases not matched to a gene; V was cut back by 5 bases and J by 7 bases. The germline CDR1 and CDR2 sequences are SEHNR and FQNEAQ (reference sequence).

This clone is a singleton in its sample. The chain recombines TRBV6-1 with TRBJ2-7; D perhaps matches TRBD2 (5 bases). V was trimmed by 0 bases and J by 0 bases, leaving 9 bases between them. Germline assignment: CDR1 MNHNS and CDR2 SASEGT. The CDR3 contains 15 residues. CDR3 coding DNA: TGTGCCAGCAGTGAAGCGCCGGGGTCCTCCTACGAGCAGTACTTC. Its translation: CASSEAPGSSYEQYF.

V and J are TRBV7-2 and TRBJ2-5, with TRBD1 identical over 7 bases. There are 14 residues in the CDR3. Germline CDR1 SGHTA, CDR2 FQGNSA. The ends lost 3 bases at V and 4 bases at J; junction bases unmatched: 5. The CDR3 is CASSFRAGGETQYF. The CDR3 DNA reads TGTGCCAGCAGCTTTCGGGCAGGGGGAGAGACCCAGTACTTC.

In nucleotides, the CDR3 is TGTGCCAGCAGTCCTAGCGGGGTGGGCACAGATACGCAGTATTTT. It encodes CASSPSGVGTDTQYF. V gene TRBV6-5 combines with J gene TRBJ2-3, with 9 bases identical to TRBD2. Germline-derived CDR1 and CDR2 are MNHEY and SVGAGI. With V trimmed by 5 bases and J by 1 base, 4 bases remained unmatched. CDR3 length equals 15 residues.

The rearrangement uses TRBV7-2 and TRBJ1-2; 7 bases agree with TRBD1. CDR1 and CDR2 from the germline V gene are SGHTA and FQGNSA. The junction had 3 bases not matched to a gene; V was cut back by 7 bases and J by 4 bases. The CDR3 has 12 residues. This CDR3 is CASTRDSYGYTF. CDR3 sequence (DNA): TGTGCCAGCACCCGGGACAGCTATGGCTACACCTTC.

J is TRBJ1-1 and V is TRBV5-1; TRBD1 matches at 12 bases. The germline gives CDR1 SGHRS, CDR2 YFSETQ. This CDR3 is built from 14 residues. The ends lost 3 bases at V and 5 bases at J; junction bases unmatched: 2. The CDR3, as DNA: TGCGCCAGCAGCTGGGGACAGGGGGCTACTGAAGCTTTCTTT. Translating gives CASSWGQGATEAFF.

The V gene is TRBV7-6, the J gene TRBJ2-3; TRBD2 matches at 11 bases. V shed 5 bases, J shed 7 bases, and the junction held 14 bases outside the gene matches. This CDR3 spans 17 amino acids. Germline CDR1 SGHVS, CDR2 FNYEAQ. The CDR3 bases are TGTGCCAGCAGCCCGTACCCGGGTAGCGGGGGGGCAAATACGCAGTATTTT. Translation: CASSPYPGSGGANTQYF.

V and J are TRBV5-1 and TRBJ2-1, with 10 bases lining up with TRBD1. The CDR3 has 18 residues. Per the germline V gene, CDR1 is SGHRS and CDR2 is YFSETQ. V shed 0 bases, J shed 3 bases, and the junction held 9 bases outside the gene matches. CDR3 region: CASSLGERTGGFYNEQFF. DNA for the CDR3: TGCGCCAGCAGCTTGGGGGAGAGGACAGGGGGGTTCTACAATGAGCAGTTCTTC.

The rearrangement joins TRBV5-5 to TRBJ2-7; D is undetermined. The V end was cut by 4 bases, the J end by 0 bases, with 17 bases between. Germline-derived CDR1 and CDR2 are SGHKS and YYEKEE (reference sequence). The CDR3 has 16 residues. The CDR3 reads CASSPSLSRSSYEQYF. CDR3 DNA: TGTGCCAGCAGCCCATCGTTATCGAGGAGCTCCTACGAGCAGTACTTC.

V gene TRBV5-1 combines with J gene TRBJ1-3, with 8 positions matching TRBD1. V dropped 0 bases and J dropped 4; count of bases not matched to a gene: 3. Germline-derived CDR1 and CDR2 are SGHRS and YFSETQ. This CDR3 comprises 15 residues. CDR3 residues: CASSLGPGGGNTIYF. CDR3 nucleotide sequence: TGCGCCAGCAGCTTGGGTCCAGGGGGCGGAAACACCATATATTTT.

This chain connects TRBV6-6 to TRBJ1-1; D gene ambiguous. The CDR3 runs to 13 residues. Per the germline V gene, CDR1 is MNHNY and CDR2 is SVGAGI (reference sequence). V lost 4 bases and J lost 1, with 7 bases in between. CDR3 DNA sequence: TGTGCCAGCAGTTTAGCGGGGAACACTGAAGCTTTCTTT. This gives the protein CASSLAGNTEAFF.

This chain connects TRBV7-3 to TRBJ1-1, with D tentatively TRBD1 (6 bases). V was cut by 2 bases and J by 6 bases, with 13 bases left in between. The germline gives CDR1 SGHTA, CDR2 FQGTGA. There are 14 residues in the CDR3. The DNA for the CDR3 is TGTGCCAGCAGCTTAGACGGGGGGGCAGCTGAAGCTTTCTTT. Protein product: CASSLDGGAAEAFF. The full variable domain, rest sourced from reference TRBV7-3 and TRBJ1-1, is GAGVSQTPSNKVTEKGKYVELRCDPISGHTALYWYRQSLGQGPEFLIYFQGTGAADDSGLPNDRFFAVRPEGSVSTLKIQRTERGDSAVYLCASSLDGGAAEAFFGQGTRLTVV.

This chain links TRBV27 with TRBJ1-1; D is unresolved. V was shortened by 1 base and J by 1 base, with 13 bases between the two germline ends. The CDR3 spans 16 residues. Looked up from germline, CDR1 is MNHEY and CDR2 is SMNVEV (reference sequence). Here the CDR3 reads CASSLLRVTTNTEAFF. The CDR3, as DNA: TGTGCCAGCAGTTTATTAAGAGTGACAACGAACACTGAAGCTTTCTTT.

V gene TRBV28 combines with J gene TRBJ2-5; D ambiguous. V lost 6 bases and J lost 5, with 10 bases in between. The CDR3 has 12 residues. Germline V gives CDR1 MDHEN, CDR2 SYDVKM. CDR3 nucleotides: TGTGCCAGCAGCCTTAAACAGGAGACCCAGTACTTC. Residues: CASSLKQETQYF.